Included here is one T cell receptor (beta chain) sequence, with context. The junction had 4 bases not matched to a gene; V was cut back by 0 bases and J by 4 bases. This CDR3 is 16 amino acids long. Germline V lookup: CDR1 PRHDT, CDR2 FYEKMQ (reference sequence). The sample originates from a study of blood T cell repertoires in COVID-19. TCRdb keeps only in-frame clones here, not all; method: immunoSEQ multiplex PCR. The sample shows 200,000 or so clones, just under 85% of them seen only once. The V and J genes are TRBV13 and TRBJ1-1, with 11 bases that match TRBD1. The clonotype originates from a man between 60 and 75 years old with COVID-19, enrolled during active disease. The source material was peripheral blood. The CDR3 here is CASSLGRTGGPTEAFF. The CDR3 DNA sequence: TGTGCCAGCAGCTTAGGAAGGACAGGGGGCCCCACTGAAGCTTTCTTT.